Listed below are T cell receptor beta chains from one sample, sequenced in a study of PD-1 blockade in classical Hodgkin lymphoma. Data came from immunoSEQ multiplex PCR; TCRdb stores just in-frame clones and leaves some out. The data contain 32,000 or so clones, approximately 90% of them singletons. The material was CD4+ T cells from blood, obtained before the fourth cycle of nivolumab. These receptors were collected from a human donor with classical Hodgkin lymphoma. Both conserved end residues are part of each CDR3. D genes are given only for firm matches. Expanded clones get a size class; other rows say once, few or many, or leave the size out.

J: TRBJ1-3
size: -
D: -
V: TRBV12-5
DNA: TGTGCTAGTGGTTTGGTAGGGACAAGCTCTGGAAACACCATATATTTT
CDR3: CASGLVGTSSGNTIYF

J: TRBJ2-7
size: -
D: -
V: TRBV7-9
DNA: TGTGCCAGCACCTTTCAGGGTCAGAGCTACGAGCAGTACTTC
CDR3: CASTFQGQSYEQYF

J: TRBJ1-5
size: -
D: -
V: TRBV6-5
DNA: TGTGCCAGCAGTTACTCGGGCGGCGGTTCCCAGTCCCAGCATTTT
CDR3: CASSYSGGGSQSQHF

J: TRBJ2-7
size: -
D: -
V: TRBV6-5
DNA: TGTGCCACCTCCGGGGCAGGCTGGAACGAGCAGTACTTC
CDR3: CATSGAGWNEQYF

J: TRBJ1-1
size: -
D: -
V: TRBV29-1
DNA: TGCAGCGGTCATCTTCTGAACACTGAAGCTTTCTTT
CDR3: CSGHLLNTEAFF

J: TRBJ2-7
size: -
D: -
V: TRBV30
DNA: TGTGCCTGGAGTCTAGACCCCTACGAGCAGTACTTC
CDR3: CAWSLDPYEQYF

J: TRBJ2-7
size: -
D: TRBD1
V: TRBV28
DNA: TGTGCCAGCAGTTTAAATCGACAGGGTCGAGGGTACGAGCAGTACTTC
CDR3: CASSLNRQGRGYEQYF

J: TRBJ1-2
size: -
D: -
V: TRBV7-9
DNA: TGTGCCAGCAGCTTATTGGCCCGGGACCCCCTTAACTATGGCTACACCTTC
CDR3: CASSLLARDPLNYGYTF

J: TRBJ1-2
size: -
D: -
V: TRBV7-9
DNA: TGTGCCAGCAGCTTAGATCATACTAACTATGGCTACACCTTC
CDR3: CASSLDHTNYGYTF

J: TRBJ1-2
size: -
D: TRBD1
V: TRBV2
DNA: TGTGCCAGCAGAATTCTAGGGACAGGGTTCGCATTATACACCTTC
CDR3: CASRILGTGFALYTF

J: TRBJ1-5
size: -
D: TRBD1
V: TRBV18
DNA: TGTGCCAGCTCACCCCGGACAGGGGTCAATCAGCCCCAGCATTTT
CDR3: CASSPRTGVNQPQHF

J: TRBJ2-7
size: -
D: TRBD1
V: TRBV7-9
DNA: TGTGCCAGCAGCTTAGCGCTTGGGACAGGGGGTAGGTCCTACGAGCAGTACTTC
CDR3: CASSLALGTGGRSYEQYF

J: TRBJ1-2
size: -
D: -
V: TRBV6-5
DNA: TGTGCCAGCAGTAGGCGCGGGGGCTATGGCTACACCTTC
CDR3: CASSRRGGYGYTF

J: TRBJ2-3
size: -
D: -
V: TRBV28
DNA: TGTGCCAGCAGTTTATTACAGGGCCTGGGGGGGGATACGCAGTATTTT
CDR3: CASSLLQGLGGDTQYF

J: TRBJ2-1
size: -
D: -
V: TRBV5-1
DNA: TGCGCCAGCAGCCCCATTACGTCGACTGGAGCAGGTTCCTACAATGAGCAGTTCTTC
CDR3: CASSPITSTGAGSYNEQFF

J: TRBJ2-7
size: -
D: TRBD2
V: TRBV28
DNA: TGTGCCAGCAGTTCGGGCGGGGGGTACTACGAGCAGTACTTC
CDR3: CASSSGGGYYEQYF

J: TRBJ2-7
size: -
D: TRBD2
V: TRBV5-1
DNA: TGCGCCAGCAGCCCGCGCTGGACTAGCGGGAGCAACGAGCAGTACTTC
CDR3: CASSPRWTSGSNEQYF

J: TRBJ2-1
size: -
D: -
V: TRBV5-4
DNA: TGTGCCAGCAGCTTGGTACCTCAGGGCTACAATGAGCAGTTCTTC
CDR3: CASSLVPQGYNEQFF

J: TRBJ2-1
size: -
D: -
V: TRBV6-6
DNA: TGTGCCAGCAGCCACTTTTGGGGCTCCTACAATGAGCAGTTCTTC
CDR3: CASSHFWGSYNEQFF

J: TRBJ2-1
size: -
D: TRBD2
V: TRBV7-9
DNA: TGTGCCAGCAGCCCCGGGAGGAGCTCCTACAATGAGCAGTTCTTC
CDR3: CASSPGRSSYNEQFF

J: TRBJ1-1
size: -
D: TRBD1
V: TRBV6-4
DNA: TGTGCCAGCAGTGATTCCGGGACAGGGACCTCAGAAGCTTTCTTT
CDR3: CASSDSGTGTSEAFF

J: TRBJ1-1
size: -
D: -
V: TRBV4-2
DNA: TGTTTCAATGACGGAGCTTTCTTT
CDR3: CFNDGAFF

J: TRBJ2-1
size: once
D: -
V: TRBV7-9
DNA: TGTGCCAGCAGCGCTCGGGGGACTGGTTACAATGAGCAGTTCTTC
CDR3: CASSARGTGYNEQFF

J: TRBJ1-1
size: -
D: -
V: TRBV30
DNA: TGTGCCTGTGACAGGTCGAACACTGAAGCTTTCTTT
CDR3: CACDRSNTEAFF

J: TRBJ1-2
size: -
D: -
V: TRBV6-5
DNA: TGTGCCAGCAGTTACCAGGGGATAACGGGCTACACCTTC
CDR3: CASSYQGITGYTF

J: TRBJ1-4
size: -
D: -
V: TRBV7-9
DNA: TGTGCCAGCAGCGAGAGACAGACCCAGTTCGAAAAACTGTTTTTT
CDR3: CASSERQTQFEKLFF

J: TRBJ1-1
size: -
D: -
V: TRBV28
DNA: TGTGCCAGCAGTTTATTAGCTCCCGTGGGCACTGAAGCTTTCTTT
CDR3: CASSLLAPVGTEAFF

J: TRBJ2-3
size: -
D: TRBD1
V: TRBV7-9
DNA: TGTGCCAGCAGCTCATTAGGGGGCTATGCGGCTAGCACAGATACGCAGTATTTT
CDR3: CASSSLGGYAASTDTQYF

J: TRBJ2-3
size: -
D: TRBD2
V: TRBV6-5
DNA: TGTGCCAGCAGTTACTTTGGCGGGAGTGGGACAGATACGCAGTATTTT
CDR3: CASSYFGGSGTDTQYF

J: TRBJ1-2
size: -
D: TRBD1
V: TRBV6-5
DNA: TGTGCCAGCAGTTACTCAGGCAGGGGGGACTATGGCTACACCTTC
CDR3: CASSYSGRGDYGYTF

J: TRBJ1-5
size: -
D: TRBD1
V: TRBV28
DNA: TGTGCCAGCAGTCCCTGGGACAGGGCATCTCAGCCCCAGCATTTT
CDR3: CASSPWDRASQPQHF

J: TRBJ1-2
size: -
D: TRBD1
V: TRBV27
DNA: TGTGCCAGCAGTCGGGACAGGGGTTATGGCTACACCTTC
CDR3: CASSRDRGYGYTF

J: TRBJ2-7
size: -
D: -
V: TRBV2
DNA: TGTGCCAGCAGTGAATTAACAGGTTACGAGCAGTACTTC
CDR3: CASSELTGYEQYF

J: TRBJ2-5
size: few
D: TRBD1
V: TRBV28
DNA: TGTGCCAGCAGTCTCGGTAAGGGGGCCCGGACGGAGACCCAGTACTTC
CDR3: CASSLGKGARTETQYF

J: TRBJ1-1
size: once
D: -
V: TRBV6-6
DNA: TGTGCCAGCAGTATAAGGGCTGAGAACACTGAAGCTTTCTTT
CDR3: CASSIRAENTEAFF

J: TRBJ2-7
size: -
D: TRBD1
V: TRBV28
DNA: TGTGCCAGCAGGACAGGGGTCTACGAGCAGTACTTC
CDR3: CASRTGVYEQYF

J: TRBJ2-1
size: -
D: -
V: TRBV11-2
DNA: TGTGCCAGCAACTCCTTCTTTGCCCCGGGAAGGGTTAATGAGCAGTTCTTC
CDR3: CASNSFFAPGRVNEQFF

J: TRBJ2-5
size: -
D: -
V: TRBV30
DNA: TGTGCCTGGGGGGACGTGGAGACCCAGTACTTC
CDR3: CAWGDVETQYF